These 17 T cell receptor beta chains originate from one sample sequenced in a study of cytomegalovirus exposure and HLA in healthy donors. The PCR ran on 60 Vbeta and 13 Jbeta primers. Using immunoSEQ multiplex PCR, the repertoire was profiled, and TCRdb retains in-frame clones only, with some absent. Found here are about 150,000 clones, about 70% of them singletons; the top ten hold approximately 3.4%. Sequenced input: PBMCs. These receptors were taken from a man in his forties in good health and CMV-seronegative.

The rearrangement links TRBV4-1 to TRBJ2-2; 8 nucleotides agree with TRBD2. Germline V gives CDR1 MGHRA, CDR2 YSYEKL. V was clipped by 11 bases and J by 5 bases; unmatched bases: 4. CDR3 length: 12 amino acids. The CDR3 DNA reads as TGCGCCGCTAGCGGGCGGACCGGGGAGCTGTTTTTT. Amino acids: CAASGRTGELFF.

Points on this clone: A junction boundary mismatches the germline segment, possibly from a read error. This chain links TRBV7-9 with TRBJ2-5; the D is unclear. Germline V gives CDR1 SEHNR, CDR2 FQNEAQ (reference sequence). This CDR3 is built from 12 residues. The CDR3 here is CSSSYREETQYF. Written as DNA, the CDR3 is TGTTCCAGCAGCTACAGAGAGGAGACCCAGTACTTC. The complete variable domain, with remaining parts taken from reference TRBV7-9 and TRBJ2-5, reads DTGVSQNPRHKITKRGQNVTFRCDPISEHNRLYWYRQTLGQGPEFLTYFQNEAQLEKSRLLSDRFSAERPKGSFSTLEIQRTEQGDSAMYLCSSSYREETQYFGPGTRLLVL.

The chain carries TRBV18 and TRBJ1-2, with TRBD1 identical over 7 bases. Germline CDR1 and CDR2: KGHSH and LQKENI. The CDR3 has 19 amino acids. V lost 1 base and J lost 2; bases outside the gene matches: 16. In DNA form, the CDR3 reads TGTGCCAGCTCACCACTAGAGTTTTCTGGGACAGAGTTAAACTATGGCTACACCTTC. It is translated as CASSPLEFSGTELNYGYTF.

This chain uses TRBV7-2 with TRBJ2-7; 10 nucleotides match TRBD2. The CDR3 covers 16 residues. Germline lookup yields CDR1 SGHTA and CDR2 FQGNSA. V trimming: 1 base; J trimming: 3 bases; junction bases outside the gene matches: 6. CDR3 protein: CASSLGGASGSYEQYF. CDR3 coding DNA: TGTGCCAGCAGCTTAGGTGGAGCTAGCGGGAGCTACGAGCAGTACTTC.

The genes are TRBV5-6 and TRBJ1-4, with TRBD1 identical over 7 bases. Germline V gene sequence: CDR1 SGHDT, CDR2 YYEEEE. Unmatched junction bases numbered 6, after V lost 6 bases and J lost 1 base. The CDR3 consists of 15 residues. For the CDR3, the DNA is TGTGCCAGCAACAACAGGGACAGAACTAATGAAAAACTGTTTTTT. Protein sequence: CASNNRDRTNEKLFF.

The count of this clone is one. This chain uses TRBV28 with TRBJ1-5, with 7 bases that match TRBD1. CDR3 length equals 15 residues. CDR1 and CDR2 from the germline V gene are MDHEN and SYDVKM. V shed 4 bases, J shed 6 bases, and the junction held 9 bases outside the gene matches. The CDR3: CASSSDMTGLQPQHF. CDR3 DNA: TGTGCCAGCAGTTCAGACATGACAGGGCTTCAGCCCCAGCATTTT.

The rearrangement uses TRBV9 and TRBJ1-1; D gene unclear. The V gene's germline CDR1 is SGDLS and CDR2 YYNGEE. The CDR3 has 18 residues. The V end was cut by 4 bases, the J end by 1 base, with 23 bases between. CDR3 DNA sequence: TGTGCCAGCAGCCTATCCGCGGGTGAGGTCCAACGGAACACTGAAGCTTTCTTT. This encodes CASSLSAGEVQRNTEAFF.

The chain couples TRBV4-1 to TRBJ1-1; D unclear. Trimming took 2 bases from V and 1 from J, leaving 11 bases between them. Germline V gene sequence: CDR1 MGHRA, CDR2 YSYEKL. This CDR3 is built from 15 residues. The CDR3 DNA reads TGCGCCAGCAGCCAATTCCAATTCGGGAACACTGAAGCTTTCTTT. Residues: CASSQFQFGNTEAFF.

V gene TRBV28 combines with J gene TRBJ2-7; D perhaps matches TRBD1 (5 bases). The V gene's germline CDR1 is MDHEN and CDR2 SYDVKM. This CDR3 comprises 15 residues. V was cut by 8 bases and J by 0 bases, with 17 bases left in between. CDR3 amino acids: CASLGAISSSYEQYF. The CDR3 DNA is TGTGCCAGCCTAGGGGCAATATCGAGCTCCTACGAGCAGTACTTC. Complete variable domain (other parts from reference TRBV28 and TRBJ2-7): DVKVTQSSRYLVKRTGEKVFLECVQDMDHENMFWYRQDPGLGLRLIYFSYDVKMKEKGDIPEGYSVSREKKERFSLILESASTNQTSMYLCASLGAISSSYEQYFGPGTRLTVT.

This rearrangement joins TRBV6-1 to TRBJ2-1; 7 nucleotides match TRBD1. The V and J ends lost 2 bases and 0 bases, in that order; junction bases with no gene match: 4. Germline V gene sequence: CDR1 MNHNS, CDR2 SASEGT. CDR3 length: 16 residues. The CDR3 sequence: CASSERGLSSYNEQFF. The DNA for the CDR3 is TGTGCCAGCAGTGAAAGGGGGCTAAGCTCCTACAATGAGCAGTTCTTC.

This sequence joins TRBV6-1 and TRBJ1-1, with D tentatively TRBD1 (6 bases). CDR3 size: 15 residues. Germline V gene lookup returns CDR1 MNHNS and CDR2 SASEGT. Trimming left V 7 bases short and J 3 bases short, with 18 bases between. DNA for the CDR3: TGTGCCAGCATAGATTCGGGGGGCCCTGACACTGAAGCTTTCTTT. Translated, it gives CASIDSGGPDTEAFF.

This clone appeared a few times. The chain combines TRBV5-5 with TRBJ1-5; D unclear. V was cut by 0 bases and J by 0 bases, with 7 bases left in between. The CDR3 sequence is 15 residues long. The V gene's germline CDR1 is SGHKS and CDR2 YYEKEE (reference sequence). CDR3 in amino acids: CASSLDSNSNQPQHF. The CDR3 DNA reads as TGTGCCAGCAGCTTGGACAGTAATAGCAATCAGCCCCAGCATTTT.

The rearrangement links TRBV11-1 to TRBJ2-3, with 8 bases that match TRBD2. After removal of 5 bases from V and 4 bases from J, the junction contained 8 bases not matched to a gene. Germline CDR1 and CDR2: SGHAT and FQDESV (reference sequence). The CDR3 totals 15 residues. In nucleotides, the CDR3 is TGTGCCAGCAGCCCCGGGGGGGCCAGGGCAGATACGCAGTATTTT. Amino acid sequence: CASSPGGARADTQYF.

This clone occurred a few times. The rearrangement links TRBV9 to TRBJ2-5, with D unresolved. V shed 3 bases and J shed 0 bases, with 9 bases lying between them. CDR3 size: 14 residues. Germline CDR1 SGDLS, CDR2 YYNGEE. The CDR3 DNA sequence: TGTGCCAGCAGCGCCTGGGCAGACCAAGAGACCCAGTACTTC. Protein product: CASSAWADQETQYF.

The chain has TRBV6-1 and TRBJ2-7; 9 nucleotides match TRBD2. CDR3 size: 15 residues. From germline, CDR1 is MNHNS and CDR2 SASEGT. The J segment lost 2 bases and the V segment lost 7 bases, leaving 9 bases of the junction unmatched. The CDR3 is CASTPSGGLTYEQYF. For the CDR3, the DNA is TGTGCCAGCACTCCGAGCGGGGGGCTTACCTACGAGCAGTACTTC.

This clone was picked up one time. This rearrangement joins TRBV11-3 to TRBJ1-6, with D possibly being TRBD1 (5 bases). The V end was cut by 5 bases, the J end by 0 bases, with 14 bases between. The CDR3 covers 17 residues. Germline-derived CDR1 and CDR2 are SGHNT and YENEEA. The chain's CDR3 is CASSEETGGSYNSPLHF. CDR3 coding DNA: TGTGCCAGCAGCGAAGAAACGGGGGGCTCCTATAATTCACCCCTCCACTTT. Full variable domain (missing parts from reference TRBV11-3 and TRBJ1-6): EAGVVQSPRYKIIEKKQPVAFWCNPISGHNTLYWYLQNLGQGPELLIRYENEEAVDDSQLPKDRFSAERLKGVDSTLKIQPAELGDSAVYLCASSEETGGSYNSPLHFGNGTRLTVT.

J is TRBJ1-1 and V is TRBV6-5, with D unclear. With 5 bases removed from V and 12 bases from J, the gap between germline ends came to 16 bases. Germline V gene data show CDR1 as MNHEY and CDR2 as SVGAGI. The CDR3 spans 12 residues. The CDR3 loop is CASSPGVEVTFF. The CDR3 DNA is TGTGCCAGCAGTCCCGGGGTGGAGGTAACTTTCTTT.